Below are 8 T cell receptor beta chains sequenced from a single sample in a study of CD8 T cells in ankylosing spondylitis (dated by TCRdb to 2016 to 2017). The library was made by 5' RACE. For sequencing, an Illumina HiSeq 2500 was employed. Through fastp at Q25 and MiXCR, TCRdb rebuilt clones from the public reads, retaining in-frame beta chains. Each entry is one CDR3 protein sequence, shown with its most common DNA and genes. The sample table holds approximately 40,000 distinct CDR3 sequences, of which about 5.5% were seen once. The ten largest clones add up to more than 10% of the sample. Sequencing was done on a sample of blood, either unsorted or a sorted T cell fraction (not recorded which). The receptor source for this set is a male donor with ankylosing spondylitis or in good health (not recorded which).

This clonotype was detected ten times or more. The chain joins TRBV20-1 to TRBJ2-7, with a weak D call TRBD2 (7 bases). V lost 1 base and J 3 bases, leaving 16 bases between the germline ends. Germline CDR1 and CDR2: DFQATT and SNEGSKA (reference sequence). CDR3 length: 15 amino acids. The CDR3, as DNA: TGCAGTGCTAGAGGTCCGGGGGGCGGGAACTACGAGCAGTACTTC. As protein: CSARGPGGGNYEQYF.

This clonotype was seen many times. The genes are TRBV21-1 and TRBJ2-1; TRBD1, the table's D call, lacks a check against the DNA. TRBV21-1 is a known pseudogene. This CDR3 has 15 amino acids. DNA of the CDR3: TGTGCCAGCAGCGAGGGACAGGGGGGGGACGGTGAGCAGTTCTTC. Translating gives CASSEGQGGDGEQFF.

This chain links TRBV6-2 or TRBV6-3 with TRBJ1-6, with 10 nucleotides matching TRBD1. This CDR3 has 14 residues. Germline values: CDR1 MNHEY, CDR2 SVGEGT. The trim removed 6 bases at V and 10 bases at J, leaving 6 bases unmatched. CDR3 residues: CASSLGTGASPLHF. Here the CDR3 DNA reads TGTGCCAGCAGCCTGGGGACAGGGGCCTCACCCCTCCACTTT.

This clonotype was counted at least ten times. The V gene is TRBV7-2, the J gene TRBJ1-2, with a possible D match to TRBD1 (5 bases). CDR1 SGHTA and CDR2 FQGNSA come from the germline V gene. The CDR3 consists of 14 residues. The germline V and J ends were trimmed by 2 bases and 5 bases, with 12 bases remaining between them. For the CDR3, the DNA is TGTGCCAGCAGCTTAAGGGACGGATCTTATGGCTACACCTTC. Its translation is CASSLRDGSYGYTF.

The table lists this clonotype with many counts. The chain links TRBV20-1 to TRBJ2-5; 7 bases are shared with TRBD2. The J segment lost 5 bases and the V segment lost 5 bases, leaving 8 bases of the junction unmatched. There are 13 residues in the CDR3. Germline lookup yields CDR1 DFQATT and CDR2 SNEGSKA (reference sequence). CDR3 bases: TGCAGTGCTCAGTTACGGGGGGTTGAGACCCAGTACTTC. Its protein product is CSAQLRGVETQYF.

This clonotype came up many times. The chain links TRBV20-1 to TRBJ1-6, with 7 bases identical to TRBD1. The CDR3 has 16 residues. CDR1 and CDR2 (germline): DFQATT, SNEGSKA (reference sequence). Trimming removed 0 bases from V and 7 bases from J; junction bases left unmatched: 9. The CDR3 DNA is TGCAGTGCTAGAGATGTCAACAGAGGGGGCAATTCACCCCTCCACTTT. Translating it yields CSARDVNRGGNSPLHF.

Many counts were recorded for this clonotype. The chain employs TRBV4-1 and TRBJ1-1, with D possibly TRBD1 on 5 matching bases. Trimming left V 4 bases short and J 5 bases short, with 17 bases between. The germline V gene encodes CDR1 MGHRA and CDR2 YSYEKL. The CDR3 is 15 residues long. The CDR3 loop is CASSRGGAVGTEAFF. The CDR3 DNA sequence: TGCGCCAGCAGCCGCGGAGGGGCAGTGGGGACTGAAGCTTTCTTT.

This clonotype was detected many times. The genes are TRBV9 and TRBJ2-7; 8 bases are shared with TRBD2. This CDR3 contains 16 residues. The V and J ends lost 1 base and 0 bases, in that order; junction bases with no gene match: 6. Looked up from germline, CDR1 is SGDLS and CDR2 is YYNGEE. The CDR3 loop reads CASSVSVLADSYEQYF. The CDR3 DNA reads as TGTGCCAGCAGCGTAAGCGTACTAGCGGACTCCTACGAGCAGTACTTC.